These T cell receptor beta chains were read from a single sample in a study of blood T cell repertoires in COVID-19. The assay was immunoSEQ multiplex PCR, and TCRdb's table has in-frame clones only and misses some. The sample comprises about 120,000 clones, roughly 90% of which are singletons, and roughly 19% rests with the top ten. Sequences were obtained from peripheral blood. The source of these receptors is a human donor with acute or convalescent COVID-19. The donor label of this sample is uncertain. The CDR3 runs from the conserved cysteine through the conserved F or W. A D gene is named only where the DNA matches it firmly. Size values are once, few and many counts, or a class for expanded clones, and some rows have none.

CASSLAGRSGQYF,TGCGCCAGCAGCTTGGCAGGACGGAGCGGCCAGTACTTC,TRBV5-1,once,TRBJ2-7,-
CASSQVTGDYGYTF,TGTGCCAGCAGCCAAGTGACGGGGGACTATGGCTACACCTTC,TRBV3-1/TRBV3-2,few,TRBJ1-2,-
CASSRTGASYSYGYTF,TGTGCCAGCAGCCGGACAGGGGCCTCCTATTCCTATGGCTACACCTTC,TRBV7-9,-,TRBJ1-2,TRBD1
CASSLPGQGNKQYF,TGTGCCAGCAGCCTCCCGGGACAGGGGAACAAGCAGTACTTC,TRBV28,-,TRBJ2-7,TRBD1
CASSLSRGVETQYF,TGTGCCAGCAGCTTAAGCAGGGGGGTAGAGACCCAGTACTTC,TRBV7-2,-,TRBJ2-5,-
CASSLGTGYQPQHF,TGTGCCAGCAGCTTAGGGACAGGGTATCAGCCCCAGCATTTT,TRBV5-5,-,TRBJ1-5,TRBD1
CASSSEGRSGTRQETQYF,TGTGCCAGCAGCTCCGAAGGGAGGAGTGGGACCCGCCAAGAGACCCAGTACTTC,TRBV7-2,-,TRBJ2-5,-
CASSRDRGEYTIYF,TGTGCCAGCAGCCGGGACAGGGGGGAATACACCATATATTTT,TRBV5-4,once,TRBJ1-3,TRBD1
CASSPRGLHQETQYF,TGTGCCAGCAGCCCCCGAGGGCTCCACCAAGAGACCCAGTACTTC,TRBV9,-,TRBJ2-5,-
CASSLVTTYGYTF,TGTGCCAGCAGTTTAGTGACTACCTATGGCTACACCTTC,TRBV12-3/TRBV12-4,-,TRBJ1-2,-
CATSRDTLAGGLTDTQYF,TGTGCCACCAGCAGAGATACGCTAGCGGGGGGACTCACAGATACGCAGTATTTT,TRBV15,once,TRBJ2-3,TRBD2
CASSSPQLAGGYEQYF,TGTGCCAGCAGCTCGCCCCAACTAGCGGGAGGCTACGAGCAGTACTTC,TRBV7-2,-,TRBJ2-7,TRBD2
CASMAEMNTEAFF,TGTGCCAGTATGGCGGAGATGAACACTGAAGCTTTCTTT,TRBV19,-,TRBJ1-1,-
CASSHQGFHEQYF,TGTGCCAGCAGCCACCAGGGATTTCACGAGCAGTACTTC,TRBV3-1/TRBV3-2,-,TRBJ2-7,-
CAISDPDRGRTEAFF,TGTGCCATCAGTGACCCGGACAGGGGGCGGACTGAAGCTTTCTTT,TRBV10-3,-,TRBJ1-1,TRBD1
CASSLEPQGSYEQYF,TGTGCCAGCAGCTTAGAGCCCCAGGGCTCCTACGAGCAGTACTTC,TRBV7-8,-,TRBJ2-7,-
CASSQDRISGTEAFF,TGCGCCAGCAGCCAAGATCGGATCTCAGGCACTGAAGCTTTCTTT,TRBV4-1,-,TRBJ1-1,-
CASSHEQGAYETQYF,TGTGCCAGCAGCCACGAACAGGGGGCATATGAGACCCAGTACTTC,TRBV3-1/TRBV3-2,-,TRBJ2-5,TRBD1
CASSYSGAGAQETQYF,TGTGCCAGCAGTTATAGTGGGGCGGGGGCTCAAGAGACCCAGTACTTC,TRBV6-2/TRBV6-3,-,TRBJ2-5,-
CASSLGLAGGQDEQFF,TGTGCCAGCAGCTTAGGCTTAGCGGGGGGGCAGGATGAGCAGTTCTTC,TRBV7-6,-,TRBJ2-1,TRBD2
CASSPISRPGNGYTF,TGTGCCAGCAGTCCTATCTCTCGACCCGGGAATGGCTACACCTTC,TRBV28,-,TRBJ1-2,-
CASSLNPSGSYEQYF,TGTGCCAGCAGCTTAAACCCTAGCGGGTCCTACGAGCAGTACTTC,TRBV7-2,-,TRBJ2-7,TRBD2
CASSFGNYGYTF,TGTGCCAGCTCATTCGGGAACTATGGCTACACCTTC,TRBV7-9,once,TRBJ1-2,-
CASEGGTQYF,TGTGCCAGCGAAGGGGGTACGCAGTATTTT,TRBV12-3/TRBV12-4,-,TRBJ2-3,-
CASSLNLYEQYF,TGTGCCAGCAGCTTAAATCTTTACGAGCAGTACTTC,TRBV7-9,-,TRBJ2-7,-
CASSQINYGYTF,TGTGCCAGCAGCCAAATTAACTATGGCTACACCTTC,TRBV11-1,-,TRBJ1-2,-
CAISSSGGLHNEQFF,TGTGCCATCAGTAGTAGCGGGGGGCTCCACAATGAGCAGTTCTTC,TRBV10-3,-,TRBJ2-1,TRBD2
CASSYGIGGRSYEQYF,TGTGCCAGCAGTTACGGCATCGGAGGACGGTCGTACGAGCAGTACTTC,TRBV6-5,-,TRBJ2-7,-
CAWSAGLAGMETQYF,TGTGCCTGGAGTGCGGGACTAGCGGGAATGGAGACCCAGTACTTC,TRBV30,-,TRBJ2-5,TRBD2
CASSHGGTVNEQFF,TGTGCCAGCAGCCACGGGGGTACCGTCAATGAGCAGTTCTTC,TRBV5-4,-,TRBJ2-1,-
CASTMDRGAEAFF,TGCGCCAGCACCATGGACAGGGGGGCTGAAGCTTTCTTT,TRBV5-1,-,TRBJ1-1,TRBD1
CASSLVRGSYNEQFF,TGTGCCAGCAGTTTAGTGCGGGGGTCCTACAATGAGCAGTTCTTC,TRBV27,-,TRBJ2-1,TRBD2
CASSRGQTEAFF,TGTGCCAGCAGCCGCGGACAGACTGAAGCTTTCTTT,TRBV7-9,once,TRBJ1-1,-
CASRDSTNYGYTF,TGTGCCAGCCGGGACAGTACTAACTATGGCTACACCTTC,TRBV28,-,TRBJ1-2,TRBD1
CASSQDTGSYNEQFF,TGCGCCAGCAGCCAAGATACGGGCTCCTACAATGAGCAGTTCTTC,TRBV4-3,-,TRBJ2-1,-
CASRKTGLAGTRTDTQYF,TGTGCCAGCAGGAAGACTGGACTAGCGGGTACCCGCACAGATACGCAGTATTTT,TRBV27,-,TRBJ2-3,TRBD2
CASSRLAGYYNEQFF,TGTGCCAGCAGCCGACTAGCGGGGTACTACAATGAGCAGTTCTTC,TRBV7-9,-,TRBJ2-1,TRBD2
CTSSLPGQGNNGYTF,TGCACCAGCAGCCTGCCGGGACAGGGGAATAATGGCTACACCTTC,TRBV1,-,TRBJ1-2,-
CASSPESGGELFF,TGTGCCAGCAGTCCCGAGTCGGGCGGGGAGCTGTTTTTT,TRBV6-5,-,TRBJ2-2,-
CASTSPELVGGYTF,TGTGCCAGCACCTCACCCGAGCTGGTCGGTGGCTACACCTTC,TRBV25-1,-,TRBJ1-2,-
CASSHTQTTSGRNNEQFF,TGTGCCAGCAGCCACACCCAAACGACTAGCGGGAGGAACAATGAGCAGTTCTTC,TRBV7-9,-,TRBJ2-1,TRBD2
CASSLSFARGNYGYTF,TGCGCCAGCAGCTTGTCCTTCGCCCGGGGAAACTATGGCTACACCTTC,TRBV5-1,-,TRBJ1-2,-
CASSPSGSGANVLTF,TGTGCCAGCAGCCCTAGCGGCTCTGGGGCCAACGTCCTGACTTTC,TRBV3-1/TRBV3-2,-,TRBJ2-6,TRBD2
CASSSDGRLGDTQYF,TGTGCCAGCAGTTCGGACGGGAGGTTGGGGGATACGCAGTATTTT,TRBV6-5,-,TRBJ2-3,TRBD2
CASRKIAGLRETQYF,TGTGCCAGCAGGAAGATAGCGGGGTTAAGGGAGACCCAGTACTTC,TRBV27,-,TRBJ2-5,TRBD2
CASSFTGGRTEAFF,TGTGCCAGCAGCTTTACAGGGGGCCGGACTGAAGCTTTCTTT,TRBV3-1/TRBV3-2,-,TRBJ1-1,TRBD1
CASSRENWEAFF,TGTGCCAGTAGTCGCGAAAATTGGGAAGCTTTCTTT,TRBV19,-,TRBJ1-1,-
CASSQSLAGGRAGELFF,TGCGCCAGCAGCCAATCTTTAGCGGGAGGGAGGGCCGGGGAGCTGTTTTTT,TRBV4-3,-,TRBJ2-2,TRBD2
CASSQDGGGTHGYTF,TGTGCCAGCAGCCAAGATGGGGGTGGGACTCATGGCTACACCTTC,TRBV4-2,once,TRBJ1-2,-
CATSSRERNTIYF,TGTGCCACCAGCAGCAGGGAAAGGAACACCATATATTTT,TRBV15,-,TRBJ1-3,-
CASSQDRGSSGAYNEQFF,TGTGCCAGCAGCCAAGATCGGGGGTCTAGCGGGGCCTACAATGAGCAGTTCTTC,TRBV3-1/TRBV3-2,-,TRBJ2-1,TRBD2
CASSYGTSGLETQYF,TGTGCCAGCAGCTATGGGACTAGCGGGTTAGAGACCCAGTACTTC,TRBV7-8,few,TRBJ2-5,TRBD2
CASSQDWGRGLAGEQYF,TGTGCCAGCAGCCAAGATTGGGGAAGGGGACTAGCGGGCGAGCAGTACTTC,TRBV4-2,-,TRBJ2-7,TRBD2
CASSTGQYTEAFF,TGCGCCAGCAGCACTGGACAGTACACTGAAGCTTTCTTT,TRBV5-1,-,TRBJ1-1,-
CASSPSPGTGNEKLFF,TGTGCCAGCTCCCCATCTCCCGGGACAGGGAATGAAAAACTGTTTTTT,TRBV18,-,TRBJ1-4,TRBD1
CASSLAVPNTGELFF,TGCGCCAGCAGCTTGGCAGTTCCGAACACCGGGGAGCTGTTTTTT,TRBV5-1,-,TRBJ2-2,-
CAWSVERTGGPNSNQPQHF,TGTGCCTGGAGTGTGGAGCGGACAGGGGGCCCGAATAGCAATCAGCCCCAGCATTTT,TRBV30,-,TRBJ1-5,TRBD1